The source of this TCR beta chain is a study of blood T cell repertoires in COVID-19. For the study at large: COVID-19 samples, acute and convalescent, were from the United States, Italy and Spain.

The germline V gene encodes CDR1 MNHEY and CDR2 SVGAGI. V dropped 2 bases and J dropped 7 bases, with 15 bases sitting between them. The CDR3 sequence is 15 residues long. Per the original data handling: Amplified reference gene primers provided the basis for estimating nucleated cell counts. Produced via immunoSEQ multiplex PCR; TCRdb's table is partial and in-frame only. V and J calls and clone size are as listed in that table; D and trimming were resolved from the DNA. The data hold about 74,000 clones, with approximately 84% observed a single time. Input material: peripheral blood. The TCR was taken from a man aged 65 to 85 with acute or convalescent COVID-19. The rearrangement joins TRBV6-5 to TRBJ2-1, with D perhaps TRBD1 (7 bases). The CDR3 nucleotides read TGTGCCAGCAGTTACGTCAGGGGGAGGAGGAATGAGCAGTTCTTC. Translation: CASSYVRGRRNEQFF.